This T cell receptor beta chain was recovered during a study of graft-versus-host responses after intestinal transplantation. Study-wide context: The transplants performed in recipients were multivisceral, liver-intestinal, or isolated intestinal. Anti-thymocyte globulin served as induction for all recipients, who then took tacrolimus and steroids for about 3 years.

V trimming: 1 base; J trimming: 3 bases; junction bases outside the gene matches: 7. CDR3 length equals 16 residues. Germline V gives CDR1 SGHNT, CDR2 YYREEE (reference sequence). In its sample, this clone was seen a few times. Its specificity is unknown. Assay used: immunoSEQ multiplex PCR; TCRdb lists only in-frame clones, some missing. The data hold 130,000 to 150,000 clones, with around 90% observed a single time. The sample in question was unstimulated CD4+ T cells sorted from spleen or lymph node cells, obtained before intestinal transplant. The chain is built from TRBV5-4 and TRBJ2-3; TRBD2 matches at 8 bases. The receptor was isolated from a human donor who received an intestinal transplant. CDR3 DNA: TGTGCCAGCAGCTTGCCCTCGGGAGGGGCGACAGATACGCAGTATTTT. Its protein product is CASSLPSGGATDTQYF.